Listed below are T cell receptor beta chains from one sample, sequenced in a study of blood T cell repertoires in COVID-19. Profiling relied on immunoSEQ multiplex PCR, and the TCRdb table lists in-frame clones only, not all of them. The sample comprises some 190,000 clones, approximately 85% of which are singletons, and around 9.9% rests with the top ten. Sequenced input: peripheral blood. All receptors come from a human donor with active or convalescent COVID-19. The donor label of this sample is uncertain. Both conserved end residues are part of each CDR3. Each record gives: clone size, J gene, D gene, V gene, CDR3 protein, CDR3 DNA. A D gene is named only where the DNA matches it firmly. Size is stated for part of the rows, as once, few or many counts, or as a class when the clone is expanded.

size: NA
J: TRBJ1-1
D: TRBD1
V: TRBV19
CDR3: CASSTPGTGYPEAFF
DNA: TGTGCCAGTAGTACACCCGGGACAGGGTATCCTGAAGCTTTCTTT

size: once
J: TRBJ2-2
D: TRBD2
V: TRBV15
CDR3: CATSRDRGENTGELFF
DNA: TGTGCCACCAGCAGAGATCGGGGGGAAAACACCGGGGAGCTGTTTTTT

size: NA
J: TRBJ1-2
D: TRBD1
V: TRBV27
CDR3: CASSLSVTGSYGYTF
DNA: TGTGCCAGCAGTTTATCAGTGACAGGGTCTTATGGCTACACCTTC

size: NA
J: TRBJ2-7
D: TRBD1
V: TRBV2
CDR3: CASSKGTGGLSSYEQYF
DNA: TGTGCCAGCAGCAAAGGAACAGGGGGCCTAAGCTCCTACGAGCAGTACTTC

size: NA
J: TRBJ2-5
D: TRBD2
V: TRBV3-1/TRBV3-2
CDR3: CASGPRGEETQYF
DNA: TGTGCCAGCGGCCCCCGGGGGGAAGAGACCCAGTACTTC

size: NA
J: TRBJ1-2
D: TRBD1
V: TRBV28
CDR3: CASSLWSDRGNYGYTF
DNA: TGTGCCAGCAGTTTATGGAGTGACAGGGGTAACTATGGCTACACCTTC

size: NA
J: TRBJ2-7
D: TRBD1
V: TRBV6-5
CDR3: CATSSTGDDYYEQYF
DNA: TGTGCCACCTCTTCCACAGGGGACGATTACTACGAGCAGTACTTC

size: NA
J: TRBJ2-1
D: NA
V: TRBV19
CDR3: CASSIARGGAEQFF
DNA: TGTGCCAGTAGTATAGCACGAGGGGGAGCTGAGCAGTTCTTC

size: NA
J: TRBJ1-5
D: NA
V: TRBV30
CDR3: CAWTAGAGPQHF
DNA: TGTGCCTGGACGGCGGGAGCAGGGCCCCAGCATTTT

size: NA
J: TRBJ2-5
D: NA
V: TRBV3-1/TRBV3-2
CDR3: CASSQDLFRGGEETQYF
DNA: TGTGCCAGCAGCCAAGACCTCTTCAGAGGGGGGGAGGAGACCCAGTACTTC

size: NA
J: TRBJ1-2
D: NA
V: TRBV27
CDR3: CASPPGYGYTF
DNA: TGTGCCAGCCCCCCAGGGTATGGCTACACCTTC

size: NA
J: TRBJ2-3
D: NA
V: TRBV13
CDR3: CASTPARADTQYF
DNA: TGTGCCAGCACCCCAGCGCGGGCCGATACGCAGTATTTT

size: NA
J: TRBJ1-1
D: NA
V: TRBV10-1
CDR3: CASSGDSIMGTEAFF
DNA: TGCGCCAGCAGTGGAGACTCGATAATGGGCACTGAAGCTTTCTTT

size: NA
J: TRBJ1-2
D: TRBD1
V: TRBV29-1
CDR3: CSVSDREVSHF
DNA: TGCAGCGTTTCGGACAGGGAGGTTTCCCACTTC

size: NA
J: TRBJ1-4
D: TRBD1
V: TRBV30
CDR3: CAWSVWPLRRQGSNEKLFF
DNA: TGTGCCTGGAGTGTATGGCCCCTCCGGAGACAGGGATCTAATGAAAAACTGTTTTTT

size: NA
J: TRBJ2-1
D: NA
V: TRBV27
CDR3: CASRARGTLESSYNEQFF
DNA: TGTGCCAGCAGAGCACGGGGGACCTTAGAAAGCTCCTACAATGAGCAGTTCTTC